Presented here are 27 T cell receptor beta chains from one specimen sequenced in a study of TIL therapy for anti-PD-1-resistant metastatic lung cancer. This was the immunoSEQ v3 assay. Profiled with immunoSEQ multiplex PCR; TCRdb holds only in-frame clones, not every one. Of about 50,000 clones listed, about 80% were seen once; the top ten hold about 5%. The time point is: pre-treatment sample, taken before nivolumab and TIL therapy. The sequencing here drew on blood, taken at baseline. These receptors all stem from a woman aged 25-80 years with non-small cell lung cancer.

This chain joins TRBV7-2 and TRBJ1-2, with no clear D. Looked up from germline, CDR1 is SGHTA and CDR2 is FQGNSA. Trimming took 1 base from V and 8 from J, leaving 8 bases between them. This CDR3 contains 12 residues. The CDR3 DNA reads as TGTGCCAGCAGCTTAGGGCGAGACGGCTACACCTTC. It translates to CASSLGRDGYTF.

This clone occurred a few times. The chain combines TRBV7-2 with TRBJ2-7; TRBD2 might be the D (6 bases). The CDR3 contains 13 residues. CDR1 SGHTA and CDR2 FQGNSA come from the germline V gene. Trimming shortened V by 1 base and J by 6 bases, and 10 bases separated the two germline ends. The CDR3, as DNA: TGTGCCAGCAGCTTAGTGTGGGGAGGCGAGCAGTACTTC. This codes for CASSLVWGGEQYF. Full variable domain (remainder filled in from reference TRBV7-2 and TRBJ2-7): GAGVSQSPSNKVTEKGKDVELRCDPISGHTALYWYRQSLGQGLEFLIYFQGNSAPDKSGLPSDRFSAERTGGSVSTLTIQRTQQEDSAVYLCASSLVWGGEQYFGPGTRLTVT.

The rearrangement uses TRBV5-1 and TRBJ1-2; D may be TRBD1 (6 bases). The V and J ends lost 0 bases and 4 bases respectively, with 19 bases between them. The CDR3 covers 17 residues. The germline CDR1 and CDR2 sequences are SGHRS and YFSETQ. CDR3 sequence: CASSLGTAEPLLYGYTF. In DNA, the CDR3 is TGCGCCAGCAGCTTGGGGACAGCTGAACCCCTACTCTATGGCTACACCTTC.

The CDR3 protein is CASSYSGGRGGGEQFF. CDR3 DNA sequence: TGTGCCAGCAGTTACTCGGGCGGGAGGGGTGGAGGTGAGCAGTTCTTC. This chain links TRBV6-5 with TRBJ2-1, with 9 bases matching TRBD2. The CDR3 is 16 residues long. Germline-derived CDR1 and CDR2 are MNHEY and SVGAGI. Trimming removed 0 bases from V and 9 bases from J; junction bases left unmatched: 9.

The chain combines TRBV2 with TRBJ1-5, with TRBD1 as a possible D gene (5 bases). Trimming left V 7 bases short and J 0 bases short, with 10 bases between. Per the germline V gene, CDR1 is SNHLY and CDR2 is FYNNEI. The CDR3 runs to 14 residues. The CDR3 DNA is TGTGCCAGCATCGCGACAGATAGCAATCAGCCCCAGCATTTT. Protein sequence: CASIATDSNQPQHF.

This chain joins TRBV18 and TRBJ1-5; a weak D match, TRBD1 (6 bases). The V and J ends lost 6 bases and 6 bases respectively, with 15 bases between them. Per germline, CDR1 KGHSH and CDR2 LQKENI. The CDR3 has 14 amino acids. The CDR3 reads CASSPESGAQPQHF. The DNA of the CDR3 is TGTGCCAGCTCCCCAGAGTCAGGGGCTCAGCCCCAGCATTTT.

This CDR3 reads CASSMGVNEQFF. Here the CDR3 DNA reads TGTGCCAGTAGTATGGGTGTCAATGAGCAGTTCTTC. The gene calls are TRBV19 and TRBJ2-1; D gene uncertain. The V and J ends lost 3 bases and 6 bases respectively, with 6 bases between them. Germline V lookup: CDR1 LNHDA, CDR2 SQIVND (reference sequence). The CDR3 has 12 residues.

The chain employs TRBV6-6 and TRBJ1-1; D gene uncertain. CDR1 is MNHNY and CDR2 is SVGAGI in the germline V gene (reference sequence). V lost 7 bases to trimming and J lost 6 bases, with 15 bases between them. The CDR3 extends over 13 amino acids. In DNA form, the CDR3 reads TGTGCCAGCATCATCTCTTACCCCCCTGAAGCTTTCTTT. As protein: CASIISYPPEAFF.

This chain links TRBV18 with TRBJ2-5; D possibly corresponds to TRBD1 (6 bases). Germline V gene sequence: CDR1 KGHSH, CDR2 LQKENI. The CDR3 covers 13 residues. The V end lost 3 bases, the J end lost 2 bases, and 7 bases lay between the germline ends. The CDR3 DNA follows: TGTGCCAGCTCACCGGGACATCAAGAGACCCAGTACTTC. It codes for CASSPGHQETQYF. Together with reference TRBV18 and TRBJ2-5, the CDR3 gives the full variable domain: NAGVMQNPRHLVRRRGQEARLRCSPMKGHSHVYWYRQLPEEGLKFMVYLQKENIIDESGMPKERFSAEFPKEGPSILRIQQVVRGDSAAYFCASSPGHQETQYFGPGTRLLVL.

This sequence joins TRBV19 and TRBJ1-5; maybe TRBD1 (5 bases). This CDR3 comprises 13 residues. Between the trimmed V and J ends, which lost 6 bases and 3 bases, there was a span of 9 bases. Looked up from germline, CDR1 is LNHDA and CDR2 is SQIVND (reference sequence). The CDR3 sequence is CASSPTVNQPQHF. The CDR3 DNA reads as TGTGCCAGTAGCCCGACAGTCAATCAGCCCCAGCATTTT.

The CDR3: CSVYVAGEGLEQYF. DNA for the CDR3: TGCAGCGTCTACGTAGCGGGAGAGGGGCTCGAGCAGTACTTC. This chain connects TRBV29-1 to TRBJ2-7, with TRBD2 matching over 9 bases. The CDR3 sequence is 14 residues long. Germline V gene data show CDR1 as SQVTM and CDR2 as ANQGSEA. J lost 6 bases, V lost 6 bases, and 12 bases had no gene match.

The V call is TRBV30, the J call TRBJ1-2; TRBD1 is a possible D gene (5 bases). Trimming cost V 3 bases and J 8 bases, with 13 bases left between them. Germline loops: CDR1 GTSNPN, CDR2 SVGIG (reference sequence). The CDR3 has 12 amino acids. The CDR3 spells CAWRAVNRGYTF. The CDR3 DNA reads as TGTGCCTGGAGAGCGGTTAACAGGGGCTACACCTTC.

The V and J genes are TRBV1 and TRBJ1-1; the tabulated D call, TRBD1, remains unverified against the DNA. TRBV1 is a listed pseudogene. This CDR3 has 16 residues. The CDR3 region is CTSSQMGQLMNTEAFF. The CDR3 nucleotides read TGCACCAGCAGCCAGATGGGACAGCTAATGAACACTGAAGCTTTCTTT.

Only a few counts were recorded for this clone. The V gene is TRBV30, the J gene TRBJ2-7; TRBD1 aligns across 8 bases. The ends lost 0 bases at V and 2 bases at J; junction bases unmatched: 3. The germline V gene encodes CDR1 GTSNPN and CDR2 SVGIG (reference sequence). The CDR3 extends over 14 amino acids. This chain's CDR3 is CAWSVLRGPYEQYF. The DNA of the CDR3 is TGTGCCTGGAGTGTACTCAGGGGGCCCTACGAGCAGTACTTC.

CDR3 sequence reads: CASSVTGTEKQETQYF. CDR3 DNA sequence: TGCGCCAGCAGTGTGACCGGGACTGAGAAACAAGAGACCCAGTACTTC. The chain recombines TRBV5-1 with TRBJ2-5; TRBD2 is a possible D gene (6 bases). The CDR3 sequence is 16 residues long. The germline V gene has CDR1 SGHRS and CDR2 YFSETQ. V shed 5 bases and J shed 2 bases, with 19 bases lying between them.

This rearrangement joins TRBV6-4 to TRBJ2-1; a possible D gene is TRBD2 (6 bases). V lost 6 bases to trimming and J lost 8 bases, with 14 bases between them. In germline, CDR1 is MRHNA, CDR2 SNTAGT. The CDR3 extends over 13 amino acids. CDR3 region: CASSGGDVDEQFF. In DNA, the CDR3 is TGTGCCAGCAGCGGAGGGGATGTTGATGAGCAGTTCTTC.

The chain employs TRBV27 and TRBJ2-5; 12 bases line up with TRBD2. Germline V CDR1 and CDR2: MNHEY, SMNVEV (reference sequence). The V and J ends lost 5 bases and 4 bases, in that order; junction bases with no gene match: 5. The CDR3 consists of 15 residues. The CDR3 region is CASSPPGLAGETQYF. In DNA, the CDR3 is TGTGCCAGCAGTCCACCGGGACTAGCGGGAGAGACCCAGTACTTC.

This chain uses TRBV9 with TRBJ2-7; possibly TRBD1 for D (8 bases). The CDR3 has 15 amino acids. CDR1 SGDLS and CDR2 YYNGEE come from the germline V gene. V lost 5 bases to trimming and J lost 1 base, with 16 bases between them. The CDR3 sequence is CASSSGRTGSYEQYF. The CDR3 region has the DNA TGTGCCAGCAGTTCCGGGAGGACAGGGTCCTACGAGCAGTACTTC.

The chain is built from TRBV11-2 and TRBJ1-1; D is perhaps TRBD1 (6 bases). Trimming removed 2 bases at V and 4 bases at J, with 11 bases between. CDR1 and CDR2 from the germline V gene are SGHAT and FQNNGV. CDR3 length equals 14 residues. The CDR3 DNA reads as TGTGCCAGCAGCTTATTGGCAGGGGTCACTGAAGCTTTCTTT. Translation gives CASSLLAGVTEAFF.

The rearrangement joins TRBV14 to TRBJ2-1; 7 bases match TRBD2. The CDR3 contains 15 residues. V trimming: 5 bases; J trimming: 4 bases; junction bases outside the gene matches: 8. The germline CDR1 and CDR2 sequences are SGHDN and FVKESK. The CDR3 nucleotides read TGTGCCAGCAGCACCCGGACTAGTAGATACAATGAGCAGTTCTTC. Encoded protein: CASSTRTSRYNEQFF. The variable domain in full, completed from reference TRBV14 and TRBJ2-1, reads EAGVTQFPSHSVIEKGQTVTLRCDPISGHDNLYWYRRVMGKEIKFLLHFVKESKQDESGMPNNRFLAERTGGTYSTLKVQPAELEDSGVYFCASSTRTSRYNEQFFGPGTRLTVL.

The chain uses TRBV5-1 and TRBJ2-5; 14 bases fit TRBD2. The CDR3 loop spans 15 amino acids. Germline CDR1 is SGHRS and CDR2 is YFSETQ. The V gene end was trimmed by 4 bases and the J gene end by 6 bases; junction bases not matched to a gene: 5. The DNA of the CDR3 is TGCGCCAGCAGCGCGACTAGCGGGGGGGCAAAGACCCAGTACTTC. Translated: CASSATSGGAKTQYF. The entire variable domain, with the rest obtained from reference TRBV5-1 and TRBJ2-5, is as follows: KAGVTQTPRYLIKTRGQQVTLSCSPISGHRSVSWYQQTPGQGLQFLFEYFSETQRNKGNFPGRFSGRQFSNSRSEMNVSTLELGDSALYLCASSATSGGAKTQYFGPGTRLLVL.

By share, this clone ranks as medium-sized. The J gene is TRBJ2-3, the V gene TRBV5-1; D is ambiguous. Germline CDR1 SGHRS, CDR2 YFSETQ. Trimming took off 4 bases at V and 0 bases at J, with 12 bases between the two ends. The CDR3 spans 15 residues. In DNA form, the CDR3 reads TGCGCCAGCAGCATGTGGTCAACTAGCACAGATACGCAGTATTTT. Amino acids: CASSMWSTSTDTQYF.

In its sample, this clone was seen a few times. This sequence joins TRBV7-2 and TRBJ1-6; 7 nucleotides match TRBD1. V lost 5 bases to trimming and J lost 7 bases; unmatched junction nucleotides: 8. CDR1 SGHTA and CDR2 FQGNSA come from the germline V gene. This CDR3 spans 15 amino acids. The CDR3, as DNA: TGTGCCAGCAGCCGAAGGAGACAGGGAAATTCACCCCTCCACTTT. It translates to CASSRRRQGNSPLHF.

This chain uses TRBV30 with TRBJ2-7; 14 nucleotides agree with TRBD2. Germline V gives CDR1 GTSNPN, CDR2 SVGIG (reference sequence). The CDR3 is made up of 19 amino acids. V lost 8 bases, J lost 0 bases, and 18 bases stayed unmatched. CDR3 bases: TGTGCCGGACTAAGACCGGGACTAGCGGGGGACCTTATCTCCTACGAGCAGTACTTC. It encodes CAGLRPGLAGDLISYEQYF.

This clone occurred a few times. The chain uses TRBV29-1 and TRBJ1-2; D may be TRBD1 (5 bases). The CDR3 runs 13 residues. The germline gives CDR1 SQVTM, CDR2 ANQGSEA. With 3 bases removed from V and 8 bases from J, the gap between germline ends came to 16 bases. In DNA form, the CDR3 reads TGCAGCGTTGAGAACGGCGGGGGTAGGGGCTACACCTTC. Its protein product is CSVENGGGRGYTF.

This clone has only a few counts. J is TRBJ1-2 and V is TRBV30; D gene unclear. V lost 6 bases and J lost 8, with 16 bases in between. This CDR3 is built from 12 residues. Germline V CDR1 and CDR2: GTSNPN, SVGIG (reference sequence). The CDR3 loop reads CACLNRMGGYTF. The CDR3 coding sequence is TGTGCCTGCCTCAACAGAATGGGGGGCTACACCTTC.

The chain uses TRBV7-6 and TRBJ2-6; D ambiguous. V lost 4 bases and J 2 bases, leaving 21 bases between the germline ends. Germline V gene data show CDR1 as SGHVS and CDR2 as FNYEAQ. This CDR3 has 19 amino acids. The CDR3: CASSSFPGLTSAGANVLTF. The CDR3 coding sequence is TGTGCCAGCAGCTCCTTCCCCGGGCTGACCTCAGCTGGGGCCAACGTCCTGACTTTC.